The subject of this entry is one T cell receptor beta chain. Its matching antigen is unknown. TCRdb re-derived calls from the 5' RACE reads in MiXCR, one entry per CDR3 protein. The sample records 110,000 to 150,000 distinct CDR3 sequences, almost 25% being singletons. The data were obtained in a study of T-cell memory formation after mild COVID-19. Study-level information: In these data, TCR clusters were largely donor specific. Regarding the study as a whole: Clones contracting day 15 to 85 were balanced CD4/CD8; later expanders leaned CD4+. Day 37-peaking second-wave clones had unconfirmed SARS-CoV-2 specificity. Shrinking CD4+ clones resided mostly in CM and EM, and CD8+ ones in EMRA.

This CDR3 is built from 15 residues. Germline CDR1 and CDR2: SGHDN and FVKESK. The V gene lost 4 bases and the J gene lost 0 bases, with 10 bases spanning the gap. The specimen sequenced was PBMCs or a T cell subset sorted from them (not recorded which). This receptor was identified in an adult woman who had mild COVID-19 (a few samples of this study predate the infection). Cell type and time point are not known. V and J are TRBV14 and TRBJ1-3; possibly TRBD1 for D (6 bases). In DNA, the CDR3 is TGTGCCAGCAGCCCCGGACAGAGCTCTGGAAACACCATATATTTT. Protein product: CASSPGQSSGNTIYF.